The clone carrying this T cell receptor beta chain was counted only a few times. The sample is drawn from a study of blood T cell repertoires in COVID-19. The overall study: COVID-19 samples, acute and convalescent, were from the United States, Italy and Spain. PBMCs, B-cell-depleted T cells, or T cells were the source of the cDNA or gDNA that made up the material.

In the source study's methods: Reference gene primer amplification in the assay estimated nucleated cell counts. Assay used: immunoSEQ multiplex PCR; TCRdb lists only in-frame clones, some missing. D and trimming come from the DNA, and the V and J calls and clone size come from that table. The sample lists about 190,000 clones, roughly nine tenths occurring once. Per the germline V gene, CDR1 is LGHDT and CDR2 is YNNKEL (reference sequence). The CDR3 length is 18 residues. Trimming took off 2 bases at V and 7 bases at J, with 25 bases between the two ends. The chain couples TRBV3-1 (or the pseudogene TRBV3-2) to TRBJ2-3; perhaps TRBD2 as D (6 bases). The sample taken for sequencing was peripheral blood. The clonotype was recovered from an older man with active or convalescent COVID-19. As DNA, the CDR3 is TGTGCCAGCAGCCAAACCCCATTCTTAAGCGGGCTAGCGTATACGCAGTATTTT. Translated, it gives CASSQTPFLSGLAYTQYF.